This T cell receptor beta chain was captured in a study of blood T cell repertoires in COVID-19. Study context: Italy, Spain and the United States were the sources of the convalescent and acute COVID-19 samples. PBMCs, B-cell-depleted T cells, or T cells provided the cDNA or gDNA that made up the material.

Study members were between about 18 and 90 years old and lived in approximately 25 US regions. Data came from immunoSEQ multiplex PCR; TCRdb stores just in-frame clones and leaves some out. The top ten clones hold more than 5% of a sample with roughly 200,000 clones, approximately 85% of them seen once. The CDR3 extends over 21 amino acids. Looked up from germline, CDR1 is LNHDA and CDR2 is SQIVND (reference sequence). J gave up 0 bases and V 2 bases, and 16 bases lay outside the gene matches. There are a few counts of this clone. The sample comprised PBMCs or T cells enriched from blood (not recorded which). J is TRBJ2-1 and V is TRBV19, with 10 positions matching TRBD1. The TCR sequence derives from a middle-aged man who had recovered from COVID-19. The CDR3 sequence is CASSIKFRQGAARSSYNEQFF. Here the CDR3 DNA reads TGTGCCAGTAGTATAAAATTTCGACAGGGGGCTGCAAGGAGCTCCTACAATGAGCAGTTCTTC. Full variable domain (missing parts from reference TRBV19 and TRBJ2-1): DGGITQSPKYLFRKEGQNVTLSCEQNLNHDAMYWYRQDPGQGLRLIYYSQIVNDFQKGDIAEGYSVSREKKESFPLTVTSAQKNPTAFYLCASSIKFRQGAARSSYNEQFFGPGTRLTVL.